The 4 T cell receptor beta chains presented below share a single source sample, sequenced in a study of T-cell reconstitution after alpha-beta-depleted transplantation in children. Library preparation (for TCRbeta) was performed with unique molecular identifiers. TCRdb passed the PCR reads through MiXCR, listing each CDR3 protein once. This table holds around 490,000 distinct CDR3 sequences, approximately 10% found once. The sample here was PBMCs, mostly from graft donor cells, taken 180 days after TCRalphabeta/CD19-depleted stem cell transplant. These receptors were obtained from a female patient aged 2-9 years who had a stem cell transplant for aplastic anemia, so the T cells may come from the graft donor.

Only a few counts were recorded for this clonotype. This sequence joins TRBV7-2 and TRBJ2-2; possibly TRBD2 for D (5 bases). Germline V gives CDR1 SGHTA, CDR2 FQGNSA. The CDR3 has 14 amino acids. The V end lost 3 bases, the J end lost 7 bases, and 12 bases lay between the germline ends. The CDR3 loop is CASSFLAPGGELFF. The CDR3 region has the DNA TGTGCCAGCAGCTTTCTAGCACCCGGCGGGGAGCTGTTTTTT.

This clonotype appeared a few times. The chain has TRBV6-1 and TRBJ2-1; D unclear. V lost 5 bases and J 4 bases, leaving 18 bases between the germline ends. The CDR3 is made up of 16 amino acids. The germline gives CDR1 MNHNS, CDR2 SASEGT. The CDR3 region has the DNA TGTGCCAGCAGTACACACCCATACGGTCTGTACAATGAGCAGTTCTTC. It yields the protein CASSTHPYGLYNEQFF.

This clonotype was seen a few times. The chain couples TRBV11-1 to TRBJ2-2; TRBD2 might be the D (6 bases). There are 16 residues in the CDR3. Germline lookup yields CDR1 SGHAT and CDR2 FQDESV (reference sequence). Trimming cost V 5 bases and J 3 bases, with 16 bases left between them. CDR3 sequence (DNA): TGTGCCAGCAGCCAGCGGACTACCCTCGACACCGGGGAGCTGTTTTTT. This translates into CASSQRTTLDTGELFF.

The chain couples TRBV5-1 to TRBJ2-1; D gene unclear. Trimming removed 1 base from V and 0 bases from J, with 8 bases in between. CDR1 and CDR2 (germline): SGHRS, YFSETQ. The CDR3 is 15 residues long. The CDR3 DNA reads TGCGCCAGCAGCTTGATAGCCAGCTCCTACAATGAGCAGTTCTTC. This sequence encodes CASSLIASSYNEQFF. Full variable domain (rest looked up from reference TRBV5-1 and TRBJ2-1): KAGVTQTPRYLIKTRGQQVTLSCSPISGHRSVSWYQQTPGQGLQFLFEYFSETQRNKGNFPGRFSGRQFSNSRSEMNVSTLELGDSALYLCASSLIASSYNEQFFGPGTRLTVL.